This record concerns one T cell receptor (beta chain) sequence. No antigen is known for it. These data originate in a study of PD-1 blockade in classical Hodgkin lymphoma. Overall study context: With a 2-week interval, patients received intravenous nivolumab at 3 mg/kg. Study-level points and caveats: By C4D1, CD4+ diversity increased significantly, especially in complete responders. Those starting nivolumab under 1 year post-ASCT were excluded.

Profiled with immunoSEQ multiplex PCR; TCRdb holds only in-frame clones, not every one. Among fewer than 25,000 clones listed, over 70% were seen once. Relapse was seen in all patients after autologous stem cell transplantation, and brentuximab vedotin exposure was variable. Reported best responses ranged across complete response, partial response or progressive disease. This TCR derives from a human donor with classical Hodgkin lymphoma. The sample consisted of peripheral blood mononuclear cells (PBMCs), taken at baseline.

CDR3 region: CASSENAPPDTEAFF. The CDR3 DNA is TGTGCCAGCAGTGAAAATGCGCCCCCGGACACTGAAGCTTTCTTT. The genes are TRBV2 and TRBJ1-1; no reliable D call. Trimming left V 2 bases short and J 3 bases short, with 13 bases between. The CDR3 is made up of 15 amino acids. Germline CDR1 and CDR2: SNHLY and FYNNEI.